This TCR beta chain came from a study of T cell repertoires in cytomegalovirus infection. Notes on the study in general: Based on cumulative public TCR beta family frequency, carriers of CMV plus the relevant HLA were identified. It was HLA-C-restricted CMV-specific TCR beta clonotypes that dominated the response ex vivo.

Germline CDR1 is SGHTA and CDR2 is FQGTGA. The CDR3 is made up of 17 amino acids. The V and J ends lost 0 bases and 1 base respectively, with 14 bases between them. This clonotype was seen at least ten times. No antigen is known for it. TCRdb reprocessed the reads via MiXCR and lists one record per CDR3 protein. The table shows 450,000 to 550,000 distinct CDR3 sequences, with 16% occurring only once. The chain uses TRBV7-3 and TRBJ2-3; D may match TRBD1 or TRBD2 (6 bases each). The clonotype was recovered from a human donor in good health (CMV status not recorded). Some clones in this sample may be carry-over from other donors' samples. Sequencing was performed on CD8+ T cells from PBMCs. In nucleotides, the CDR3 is TGTGCCAGCAGCTTAACGGGGGGCTGGGAGGGCACAGATACGCAGTATTTT. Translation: CASSLTGGWEGTDTQYF.